These 18 T cell receptor beta chains originate from one sample sequenced in a study of cytotoxic CD8 clonotypes in ibrutinib-treated CLL. Produced via immunoSEQ multiplex PCR; TCRdb's table is partial and in-frame only. This sample yields about 160,000 clones, of which more than 75% are seen a single time; roughly 2% belongs to the top ten. The material was PBMCs, obtained after 12 months of ibrutinib treatment. These receptors originate from a human donor with chronic lymphocytic leukemia.

This chain connects TRBV9 to TRBJ1-6; tentatively, D is TRBD1 (5 bases). The CDR3 has 15 residues. The germline V and J ends were trimmed by 2 bases and 9 bases, with 15 bases remaining between them. Germline V gives CDR1 SGDLS, CDR2 YYNGEE. The DNA for the CDR3 is TGTGCCAGCAGCGTGGGGGTGACCCCGAGTTCACCCCTCCACTTT. Protein: CASSVGVTPSSPLHF.

This chain connects TRBV7-9 to TRBJ2-1; D call uncertain. The CDR3 spans 8 residues. V gave up 6 bases and J gave up 10 bases, with 1 base separating them. From germline, CDR1 is SEHNR and CDR2 FQNEAQ (reference sequence). The CDR3 DNA sequence: TGTGCCAGCAGGGAGCAGTTCTTC. It codes for CASREQFF.

The V and J genes are TRBV4-2 and TRBJ1-2, with a tentative D call TRBD1 (6 bases). CDR1 and CDR2 from the germline V gene are LGHNA and YNFKEQ. The CDR3 extends over 15 amino acids. With 5 bases removed from V and 2 bases from J, the gap between germline ends came to 15 bases. CDR3 DNA sequence: TGTGCCAGCAGCTCAATGGGTAGGGGGAACTATGGCTACACCTTC. It codes for CASSSMGRGNYGYTF.

The CDR3 nucleotides are TGTGCCAGCAGCTCCTACCTTACTGCCGTCACAGATACGCAGTATTTT. Translating gives CASSSYLTAVTDTQYF. This sequence joins TRBV7-2 and TRBJ2-3; D ambiguous. The germline V gene encodes CDR1 SGHTA and CDR2 FQGNSA. The germline V and J ends were trimmed by 4 bases and 2 bases, with 16 bases remaining between them. The CDR3 is made up of 16 amino acids.

About this clone itself: One end of the junction fails to match germline, which may point to a read error. The J gene is TRBJ2-1, the V gene TRBV29-1; D uncertain. CDR3 size: 13 residues. The germline gives CDR1 SQVTM, CDR2 ANQGSEA. CDR3 residues: CSIERATDNEQFF. The CDR3 region has the DNA TGCAGCATTGAACGAGCGACGGATAATGAGCAGTTCTTC.

The V and J genes are TRBV10-3 and TRBJ1-5; D unclear. Germline CDR1 reads ENHRY; CDR2 reads SYGVKD. The CDR3 extends over 16 amino acids. V shed 3 bases and J shed 2 bases, with 14 bases lying between them. Here the CDR3 DNA reads TGTGCCATCAGTGATGGGCCCGGGCGAGGCAATCAGCCCCAGCATTTT. Translating gives CAISDGPGRGNQPQHF.

This clone was detected a few times. The genes are TRBV29-1 and TRBJ1-4, with D possibly being TRBD1 (5 bases). The CDR3 is 13 amino acids. V gave up 4 bases and J gave up 4 bases, with 10 bases separating them. Germline-derived CDR1 and CDR2 are SQVTM and ANQGSEA. This chain's CDR3 is CSVAGGDNEKLFF. The CDR3 nucleotides read TGCAGCGTTGCGGGAGGGGATAATGAAAAACTGTTTTTT.

The chain employs TRBV7-2 and TRBJ2-7; D possibly uses TRBD1 or TRBD2 (5 bases each). Trimming stripped 3 bases from V and 5 bases from J, with 11 bases between. Germline loops: CDR1 SGHTA, CDR2 FQGNSA. CDR3 size: 13 residues. Here the CDR3 reads CASSLTAVNEQYF. As DNA, the CDR3 is TGTGCCAGCAGCTTGACAGCGGTCAACGAGCAGTACTTC. Using reference TRBV7-2 and TRBJ2-7 for the parts outside the CDR3, the full variable domain is GAGVSQSPSNKVTEKGKDVELRCDPISGHTALYWYRQSLGQGLEFLIYFQGNSAPDKSGLPSDRFSAERTGGSVSTLTIQRTQQEDSAVYLCASSLTAVNEQYFGPGTRLTVT.

V and J are TRBV23-1 and TRBJ2-7, with D tentatively TRBD2 (6 bases). TRBV23-1 is an ORF, and what it does is uncertain. The V gene lost 0 bases and the J gene lost 4 bases, with 16 bases spanning the gap. The CDR3 has 16 residues. The CDR3 nucleotides read TGCGCCAGCAGTCAATCAGCCGGGGGTCAGCGGTACGAGCAGTACTTC. Protein sequence: CASSQSAGGQRYEQYF.

The chain combines TRBV6-5 with TRBJ1-5; D is ambiguous. CDR1 is MNHEY and CDR2 is SVGAGI in the germline V gene. Trimming took 5 bases from V and 2 from J, leaving 10 bases between them. The CDR3 has 14 amino acids. The CDR3 DNA is TGTGCCAGCAGTCGAGATAGGGGCAATCAGCCCCAGCATTTT. This gives the protein CASSRDRGNQPQHF.

V usage is TRBV7-2 and J usage is TRBJ1-2, with D perhaps TRBD1 (5 bases). Germline V gives CDR1 SGHTA, CDR2 FQGNSA. Trimming removed 5 bases at V and 3 bases at J, with 16 bases between. The CDR3 loop spans 15 amino acids. The CDR3 protein is CASSAGTEGYYGYTF. CDR3 nucleotide sequence: TGTGCCAGCAGCGCCGGGACGGAGGGGTACTATGGCTACACCTTC. Full variable domain (missing parts from reference TRBV7-2 and TRBJ1-2): GAGVSQSPSNKVTEKGKDVELRCDPISGHTALYWYRQSLGQGLEFLIYFQGNSAPDKSGLPSDRFSAERTGGSVSTLTIQRTQQEDSAVYLCASSAGTEGYYGYTFGSGTRLTVV.

This chain links TRBV4-3 with TRBJ2-1; D remains unclear. This CDR3 has 16 residues. Per germline, CDR1 LGHNA and CDR2 YSLEER. Trimming stripped 0 bases from V and 8 bases from J, with 17 bases between. The CDR3: CASSQDYSNGSDEQFF. CDR3 bases: TGCGCCAGCAGCCAAGATTACTCAAACGGGTCGGATGAGCAGTTCTTC.

The rearrangement joins TRBV5-6 to TRBJ1-1, with unresolved D. V lost 5 bases, J lost 1 base, and 6 bases lay in between. There are 12 residues in the CDR3. The germline gives CDR1 SGHDT, CDR2 YYEEEE. CDR3 sequence: CASRKANTEAFF. The CDR3 DNA reads TGTGCCAGCAGGAAAGCGAACACTGAAGCTTTCTTT.

The chain links TRBV21-1 to TRBJ1-3; the table's TRBD1 call for D was not verified on the DNA. TRBV21-1 is classified as a pseudogene. CDR3 length: 18 amino acids. The CDR3 region is CASRDRLLRNLSGNTIYF. As DNA, the CDR3 is TGTGCCAGCAGGGACAGGCTGCTAAGGAATCTCTCTGGAAACACCATATATTTT.

The V gene is TRBV19, the J gene TRBJ2-2, with 9 bases matching TRBD1. The CDR3 sequence is 18 residues long. Germline lookup yields CDR1 LNHDA and CDR2 SQIVND (reference sequence). J gave up 0 bases and V 1 base, and 6 bases lay outside the gene matches. Here the CDR3 DNA reads TGTGCCAGTAGTATAGTCGGACAGGGGCTAACGAACACCGGGGAGCTGTTTTTT. Its protein is CASSIVGQGLTNTGELFF.

The chain combines TRBV9 with TRBJ1-6, with unresolved D. Trimming took off 2 bases at V and 10 bases at J, with 7 bases between the two ends. CDR1 and CDR2 (germline): SGDLS, YYNGEE. The CDR3 consists of 12 residues. CDR3 sequence (DNA): TGTGCCAGCAGCGTTGATTACTCACCCCTCCACTTT. This gives the protein CASSVDYSPLHF.

A remark on this clone: Additional DNA sequences in this sample encode the identical CDR3. The V call is TRBV7-8, the J call TRBJ1-2, with unresolved D. Germline CDR1 SGHVS, CDR2 FQNEAQ. The CDR3 extends over 13 amino acids. With 1 base removed from V and 3 bases from J, the gap between germline ends came to 6 bases. The CDR3 here is CASSLGLDYGYTF. Here the CDR3 DNA reads TGTGCCAGCAGCTTAGGCCTGGACTATGGCTACACCTTC.

CDR3 sequence: CASSQVFSGNHEQYF. The CDR3 DNA sequence: TGCGCCAGCAGCCAAGTCTTTTCGGGTAACCACGAGCAGTACTTC. The rearrangement joins TRBV4-1 to TRBJ2-7; D remains ambiguous. Looked up from germline, CDR1 is MGHRA and CDR2 is YSYEKL. This CDR3 has 15 amino acids. Deletions cut 1 base from V and 5 bases from J, with 15 bases between.